The next 23 T cell receptor beta chains were all read from a single sample in a study of cytomegalovirus exposure and HLA in healthy donors. PCR was performed using 60 Vbeta and 13 Jbeta primers. TCRdb's table, derived via immunoSEQ multiplex PCR, lists solely in-frame clones and lacks some. The sample data list under 40,000 clones. Sequenced: PBMCs. The receptors were sampled from a female donor in good health and CMV-seronegative.

The gene calls are TRBV11-2 and TRBJ1-3, with no clear D. V lost 4 bases to trimming and J lost 3 bases, with 13 bases between them. Germline CDR1 SGHAT, CDR2 FQNNGV. The CDR3 totals 15 residues. CDR3 sequence reads: CASSYVTGFGNTIYF. The CDR3 DNA reads as TGTGCCAGCAGCTACGTGACGGGTTTTGGAAACACCATATATTTT.

V and J are TRBV6-5 and TRBJ1-2; TRBD1 might be the D (5 bases). The V gene's germline CDR1 is MNHEY and CDR2 SVGAGI. The CDR3 runs to 13 residues. Between the trimmed V and J ends, which lost 6 bases and 4 bases, there was a span of 12 bases. CDR3 nucleotides: TGTGCCAGCAGGTTCGGCCAGGGCTATGGCTACACCTTC. This codes for CASRFGQGYGYTF.

V is TRBV2 and J is TRBJ2-5; 11 bases align to TRBD2. The germline gives CDR1 SNHLY, CDR2 FYNNEI. With V trimmed by 8 bases and J by 4 bases, 9 bases remained unmatched. The CDR3 has 15 residues. CDR3 protein: CASRPSSGGGETQYF. The CDR3 region has the DNA TGTGCCAGCCGCCCGAGTAGCGGGGGGGGAGAGACCCAGTACTTC.

The V call is TRBV27, the J call TRBJ2-2; a weak D match, TRBD1 (6 bases). The CDR3 is made up of 14 amino acids. With 7 bases removed from V and 4 bases from J, the gap between germline ends came to 13 bases. Germline CDR1 and CDR2: MNHEY and SMNVEV (reference sequence). The CDR3 here is CASTKQGGTGELFF. CDR3 nucleotide sequence: TGTGCCAGCACAAAACAGGGTGGCACCGGGGAGCTGTTTTTT.

The rearrangement joins TRBV13 to TRBJ2-7, with D tentatively TRBD2 (6 bases). CDR1 and CDR2 (germline): PRHDT, FYEKMQ (reference sequence). V lost 0 bases and J lost 0, with 9 bases in between. CDR3 length: 15 amino acids. CDR3 nucleotide sequence: TGTGCCAGCAGCTTAGGTGCGGGGAGCTCCTACGAGCAGTACTTC. The encoded protein is CASSLGAGSSYEQYF.

The CDR3 spells CASSLVDYPRGTQYF. For the CDR3, the DNA is TGTGCCAGCAGCTTGGTTGACTACCCCAGGGGTACGCAGTATTTT. The chain is built from TRBV5-4 and TRBJ2-3, with a possible D match to TRBD1 (6 bases). V was shortened by 0 bases and J by 8 bases, with 16 bases between the two germline ends. This CDR3 has 15 residues. In germline, CDR1 is SGHNT, CDR2 YYREEE (reference sequence).

The chain combines TRBV10-1 with TRBJ2-5; 7 bases line up with TRBD1. The CDR3 runs 13 residues. V lost 8 bases, J lost 5 bases, and 8 bases stayed unmatched. Germline V gene lookup returns CDR1 WNHNN and CDR2 SYGVQD (reference sequence). The CDR3, as DNA: TGCGCCAGCGCCACAGGGGCAGGGGAGACCCAGTACTTC. It specifies CASATGAGETQYF.

V usage is TRBV5-6 and J usage is TRBJ1-1, with D maybe TRBD1 (6 bases). The CDR3 consists of 13 residues. The germline V gene has CDR1 SGHDT and CDR2 YYEEEE. V was shortened by 1 base and J by 8 bases, with 12 bases between the two germline ends. CDR3 bases: TGTGCCAGCAGCTTGTTCGTGGGGACAGAAGCTTTCTTT. Protein product: CASSLFVGTEAFF.

The rearrangement uses TRBV30 and TRBJ1-5, with D possibly matching TRBD1 (5 bases). The CDR3 contains 13 residues. CDR1 and CDR2 from the germline V gene are GTSNPN and SVGIG (reference sequence). The germline V and J ends were trimmed by 5 bases and 4 bases, with 12 bases remaining between them. CDR3 DNA sequence: TGTGCCTGGGGGGGGACGGTGAATCAGCCCCAGCATTTT. Amino acids: CAWGGTVNQPQHF.

This chain links TRBV25-1 with TRBJ1-2; D uncertain. Trimming shortened V by 3 bases and J by 0 bases, and 5 bases separated the two germline ends. CDR1 and CDR2 (germline): MGHDK, SYGVNS. The CDR3 sequence is 13 residues long. CDR3 DNA: TGTGCCAGCAGTGATCGAGCTAACTATGGCTACACCTTC. It encodes CASSDRANYGYTF.

CDR3 coding DNA: TGTGCCAGCAGCGTAGACGGCAGGGTGTCGGATGGCTACACCTTC. Translating it yields CASSVDGRVSDGYTF. This sequence joins TRBV9 and TRBJ1-2; D possibly corresponds to TRBD1 (5 bases). CDR1 and CDR2 from the germline V gene are SGDLS and YYNGEE. Trimming stripped 0 bases from V and 6 bases from J, with 15 bases between. The CDR3 contains 15 residues.

The chain combines TRBV11-3 with TRBJ2-1, with D possibly being TRBD2 (5 bases). This CDR3 has 13 residues. V lost 5 bases, J lost 7 bases, and 12 bases lay in between. Germline values: CDR1 SGHNT, CDR2 YENEEA. CDR3 nucleotide sequence: TGTGCCAGCAGCACACCGCCGGGGAATGAGCAGTTCTTC. This codes for CASSTPPGNEQFF.

V and J are TRBV4-1 and TRBJ2-5, with 7 bases aligning to TRBD2. CDR1 MGHRA and CDR2 YSYEKL come from the germline V gene. The J segment lost 5 bases and the V segment lost 0 bases, leaving 6 bases of the junction unmatched. The CDR3 has 15 residues. In DNA, the CDR3 is TGCGCCAGCAGCCAAGATGGGAGGGAACTGGAGACCCAGTACTTC. It specifies CASSQDGRELETQYF.

The chain combines TRBV6-1 with TRBJ2-1, with 11 bases identical to TRBD2. Per germline, CDR1 MNHNS and CDR2 SASEGT. The V and J ends lost 5 bases and 1 base, in that order; junction bases with no gene match: 1. The CDR3 loop spans 15 amino acids. The CDR3 loop is CASSSSGGSYNEQFF. CDR3 sequence (DNA): TGTGCCAGCAGTTCTAGCGGGGGGTCCTACAATGAGCAGTTCTTC.

The chain recombines TRBV6-4 with TRBJ2-1; 11 bases are shared with TRBD2. CDR1 MRHNA and CDR2 SNTAGT come from the germline V gene. The ends lost 2 bases at V and 7 bases at J; junction bases unmatched: 1. CDR3 size: 14 residues. As DNA, the CDR3 is TGTGCCAGCAGTGACGCTAGCGGGGGGAATGAGCAGTTCTTC. This encodes CASSDASGGNEQFF.

CDR3 bases: TGCGCCAGCAGCCAAGGATATAACAGGTTCTCTGGAAACACCATATATTTT. Residues: CASSQGYNRFSGNTIYF. The chain couples TRBV4-3 to TRBJ1-3; possible D gene TRBD1, 5 bases. The CDR3 has 17 amino acids. V was shortened by 1 base and J by 0 bases, with 13 bases between the two germline ends. The germline CDR1 and CDR2 sequences are LGHNA and YSLEER.

The chain is built from TRBV28 and TRBJ2-7, with D maybe TRBD2 (6 bases). V lost 6 bases to trimming and J lost 6 bases, with 15 bases between them. CDR1 is MDHEN and CDR2 is SYDVKM in the germline V gene. The CDR3 has 13 amino acids. The CDR3 region is CASRFLSGGEQYF. In DNA, the CDR3 is TGTGCCAGCAGATTCCTTAGCGGCGGCGAGCAGTACTTC. Drawing the rest from reference TRBV28 and TRBJ2-7, the complete variable domain is DVKVTQSSRYLVKRTGEKVFLECVQDMDHENMFWYRQDPGLGLRLIYFSYDVKMKEKGDIPEGYSVSREKKERFSLILESASTNQTSMYLCASRFLSGGEQYFGPGTRLTVT.

This rearrangement joins TRBV4-1 to TRBJ2-3, with 10 bases aligning to TRBD2. This CDR3 has 17 amino acids. V gave up 0 bases and J gave up 4 bases; unmatched junction bases: 7. Germline CDR1 and CDR2: MGHRA and YSYEKL. The CDR3 reads CASSQDLSGGAPDTQYF. The CDR3 DNA sequence: TGCGCCAGCAGCCAAGATCTCAGCGGGGGGGCCCCAGATACGCAGTATTTT.

The chain recombines TRBV2 with TRBJ1-1; maybe TRBD1 (5 bases). The CDR3 loop spans 14 amino acids. V lost 8 bases to trimming and J lost 0 bases, with 13 bases between them. The germline V gene has CDR1 SNHLY and CDR2 FYNNEI. Written as DNA, the CDR3 is TGTGCCAGCGTTCTGACAGTTATGAACACTGAAGCTTTCTTT. Protein product: CASVLTVMNTEAFF.

The chain carries TRBV5-8 and TRBJ1-5; D is unresolved. Germline CDR1 and CDR2: SGHTS and YDEGEE. Trimming pared 4 bases from V and 0 bases from J, leaving 5 bases between. The CDR3 extends over 13 amino acids. CDR3 sequence: CASSLGSNQPQHF. CDR3 coding DNA: TGTGCCAGCAGCCTCGGTAGCAATCAGCCCCAGCATTTT.

The chain combines TRBV18 with TRBJ1-1, with 7 bases lining up with TRBD1. V was pared by 4 bases and J by 0 bases, with 5 bases of the junction left unmatched. Germline lookup yields CDR1 KGHSH and CDR2 LQKENI. CDR3 length equals 15 residues. In DNA form, the CDR3 reads TGTGCCAGCTCACAACAGGGACAGCTGAACACTGAAGCTTTCTTT. Its translation is CASSQQGQLNTEAFF.

V is TRBV11-1 and J is TRBJ2-7, with D maybe TRBD1 (5 bases). V was cut by 5 bases and J by 4 bases, with 21 bases left in between. This CDR3 comprises 16 residues. CDR1 SGHAT and CDR2 FQDESV come from the germline V gene (reference sequence). The CDR3 DNA sequence: TGTGCCAGCAGCCGCCGCAGTGGGGCCCGCGAGTACGAGCAGTACTTC. Protein: CASSRRSGAREYEQYF.

The genes are TRBV19 and TRBJ2-5; 10 bases are shared with TRBD1. V lost 5 bases to trimming and J lost 7 bases; unmatched junction nucleotides: 13. The germline V gene encodes CDR1 LNHDA and CDR2 SQIVND (reference sequence). The CDR3 sequence is 16 residues long. The CDR3 region has the DNA TGTGCCAGTAGTTCAAGCCGGGACAGGGGAACGGGGACCCAGTACTTC. It specifies CASSSSRDRGTGTQYF. Variable domain in full (rest from reference TRBV19 and TRBJ2-5): DGGITQSPKYLFRKEGQNVTLSCEQNLNHDAMYWYRQDPGQGLRLIYYSQIVNDFQKGDIAEGYSVSREKKESFPLTVTSAQKNPTAFYLCASSSSRDRGTGTQYFGPGTRLLVL.